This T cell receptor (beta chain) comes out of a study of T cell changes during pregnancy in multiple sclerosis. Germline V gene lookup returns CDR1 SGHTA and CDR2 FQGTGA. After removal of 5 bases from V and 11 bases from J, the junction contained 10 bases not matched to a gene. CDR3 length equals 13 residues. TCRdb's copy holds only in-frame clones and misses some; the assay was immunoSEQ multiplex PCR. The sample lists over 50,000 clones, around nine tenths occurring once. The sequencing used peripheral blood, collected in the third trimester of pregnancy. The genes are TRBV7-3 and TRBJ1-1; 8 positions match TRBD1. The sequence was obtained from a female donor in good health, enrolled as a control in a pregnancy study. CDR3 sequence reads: CASSPNQGAGAFF. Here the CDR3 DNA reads TGTGCCAGCAGCCCAAACCAGGGGGCGGGGGCTTTCTTT.